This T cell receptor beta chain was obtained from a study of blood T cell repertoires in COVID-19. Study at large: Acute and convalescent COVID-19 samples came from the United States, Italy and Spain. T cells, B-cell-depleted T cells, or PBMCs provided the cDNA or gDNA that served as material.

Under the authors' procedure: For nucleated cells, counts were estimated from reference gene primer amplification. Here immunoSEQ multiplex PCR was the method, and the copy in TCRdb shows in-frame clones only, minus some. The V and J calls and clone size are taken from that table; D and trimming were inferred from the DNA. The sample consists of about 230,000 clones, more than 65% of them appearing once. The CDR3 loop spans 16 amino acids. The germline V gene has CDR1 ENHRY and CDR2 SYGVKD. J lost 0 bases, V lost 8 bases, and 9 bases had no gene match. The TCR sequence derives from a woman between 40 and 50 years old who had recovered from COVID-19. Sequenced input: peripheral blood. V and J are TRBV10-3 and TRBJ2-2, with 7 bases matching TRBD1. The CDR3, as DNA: TGTGCCATCGGAAGTGGACAGGCGTCGAACACCGGGGAGCTGTTTTTT. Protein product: CAIGSGQASNTGELFF.